A selection of T cell receptor beta chains follows, all from one sample in a study of PD-L1 blockade in urothelial cancer. Using immunoSEQ multiplex PCR, the repertoire was profiled, and TCRdb retains in-frame clones only, with some absent. The sample holds 71,000 or so clones, roughly nine tenths seen once. The sequencing used PBMCs, collected around atezolizumab (anti-PD-L1) treatment. These TCRs come from a man in his sixties with urothelial cancer. Both conserved end residues are part of each CDR3. The order of the fields is V gene, J gene, CDR3 protein.

V gene: TRBV4-1; J gene: TRBJ2-5; CDR3 protein: CASSQEPGQETQYF
V gene: TRBV28; J gene: TRBJ2-3; CDR3 protein: CASSVSDRESTDTQYF
V gene: TRBV19; J gene: TRBJ2-4; CDR3 protein: CASCSGTKNIQYF
V gene: TRBV7-2; J gene: TRBJ2-7; CDR3 protein: CASSLARHLSYEQYF
V gene: TRBV30; J gene: TRBJ2-5; CDR3 protein: CAWTRSGDQETQYF
V gene: TRBV28; J gene: TRBJ1-3; CDR3 protein: CASSLSWGDSGNTIYF
V gene: TRBV5-6; J gene: TRBJ2-1; CDR3 protein: CASSSPGEGGNEQFF
V gene: TRBV6-5; J gene: TRBJ2-3; CDR3 protein: CASSYSTGGGDTQYF
V gene: TRBV10-2; J gene: TRBJ2-7; CDR3 protein: CASSFDRALSYEQYF
V gene: TRBV9; J gene: TRBJ2-3; CDR3 protein: CASMTGAGGDTQYF
V gene: TRBV19; J gene: TRBJ1-2; CDR3 protein: CASSMRWQPGHGYTF
V gene: TRBV7-2; J gene: TRBJ2-2; CDR3 protein: CASSLVGQGTGELFF
V gene: TRBV4-3; J gene: TRBJ1-2; CDR3 protein: CASSQNRGDFGYTF
V gene: TRBV4-2; J gene: TRBJ1-4; CDR3 protein: CASSQDPGTGREKLFF
V gene: TRBV7-2; J gene: TRBJ1-5; CDR3 protein: CASSAPTGVYSNQPQHF
V gene: TRBV15; J gene: TRBJ1-4; CDR3 protein: CATSSETATNEKLFF
V gene: TRBV6-5; J gene: TRBJ1-1; CDR3 protein: CASALSNTEAFF
V gene: TRBV7-6; J gene: TRBJ1-2; CDR3 protein: CASSPSGTDYGYTF
V gene: TRBV2; J gene: TRBJ2-3; CDR3 protein: CASIPGLTDTDTQYF
V gene: TRBV28; J gene: TRBJ1-2; CDR3 protein: CASSLYPGGHYGYTF
V gene: TRBV7-2; J gene: TRBJ1-2; CDR3 protein: CASSLTGDYGYAF
V gene: TRBV7-3; J gene: TRBJ1-2; CDR3 protein: CASSFGGTGVGYTF
V gene: TRBV7-8; J gene: TRBJ2-7; CDR3 protein: CASSLESGTFSYEQYF
V gene: TRBV18; J gene: TRBJ2-7; CDR3 protein: CASSPPTDSIYYEQYF
V gene: TRBV19; J gene: TRBJ1-1; CDR3 protein: CASSRRQGRNTEAFF
V gene: TRBV5-6; J gene: TRBJ1-6; CDR3 protein: CASRRTVNSPLHF
V gene: TRBV19; J gene: TRBJ2-4; CDR3 protein: CASSGLAGALAKNIQYF
V gene: TRBV5-1; J gene: TRBJ2-7; CDR3 protein: CASSLAPGYEQYF
V gene: TRBV25-1; J gene: TRBJ2-3; CDR3 protein: CASRPPFTSGSTDTQYF
V gene: TRBV7-2; J gene: TRBJ1-1; CDR3 protein: CASSLLGANTEAFF
V gene: TRBV28; J gene: TRBJ2-1; CDR3 protein: CASSSLGASNNEQFF
V gene: TRBV28; J gene: TRBJ2-5; CDR3 protein: CASSRLGQVTYQETQYF
V gene: TRBV23-1; J gene: TRBJ2-5; CDR3 protein: CASSQTLPVPKTQYF
V gene: TRBV2; J gene: TRBJ2-2; CDR3 protein: CASSENRPGGTNTGELFF
V gene: TRBV5-1; J gene: TRBJ2-5; CDR3 protein: CASSPGTGVETQYF
V gene: TRBV2; J gene: TRBJ1-1; CDR3 protein: CASSEEQMNTEAFF
V gene: TRBV30; J gene: TRBJ1-3; CDR3 protein: CAWGYRGIGGNTIYF
V gene: TRBV7-8; J gene: TRBJ1-1; CDR3 protein: CASSQTGTEAFF
V gene: TRBV5-8; J gene: TRBJ1-1; CDR3 protein: CASSLKGTGKPEAFF
V gene: TRBV30; J gene: TRBJ2-7; CDR3 protein: CAWSVFGEKREQYF
V gene: TRBV5-6; J gene: TRBJ1-5; CDR3 protein: CASSPRYSNQPQHF
V gene: TRBV2; J gene: TRBJ1-2; CDR3 protein: CASRVRSGGSYYGYTF
V gene: TRBV5-1; J gene: TRBJ2-3; CDR3 protein: CASSSTGSSTDTQYF
V gene: TRBV5-1; J gene: TRBJ1-1; CDR3 protein: CASSLEWPGKPEAFF
V gene: TRBV25-1; J gene: TRBJ1-3; CDR3 protein: CASTRGAGNTIYF
V gene: TRBV29-1; J gene: TRBJ2-1; CDR3 protein: CSVRTGSREQFF
V gene: TRBV7-6; J gene: TRBJ2-5; CDR3 protein: CASSSPGAGGQETQYF
V gene: TRBV19; J gene: TRBJ2-5; CDR3 protein: CASSMKEGATQYF
V gene: TRBV5-1; J gene: TRBJ2-3; CDR3 protein: CASSSVQDTQYF
V gene: TRBV5-1; J gene: TRBJ2-7; CDR3 protein: CASSRGGGSYEQYF
V gene: TRBV30; J gene: TRBJ1-5; CDR3 protein: CAWSGGPRQPQHF
V gene: TRBV5-1; J gene: TRBJ1-5; CDR3 protein: CASSAGGATGQPQHF
V gene: TRBV2; J gene: TRBJ1-1; CDR3 protein: CASSEQGGNTEAFF
V gene: TRBV7-2; J gene: TRBJ1-5; CDR3 protein: CASSLATVEPQHF
V gene: TRBV5-1; J gene: TRBJ1-5; CDR3 protein: CASRSGVGNQPQHF